Included here is one T cell receptor beta chain sequence, with context. TCRdb re-called the 5' RACE reads, yielding one record per CDR3 amino acid sequence without DNA. This repertoire comprises hundreds of thousands of distinct CDR3 sequences; its ten largest clones make up over 5.5%. These data come from a study of monozygotic twins with inflammatory bowel disease. This clonotype was sampled from a human donor with ulcerative colitis or Crohn's disease, or a healthy co-twin of an affected twin (not recorded which). Specimen: blood.

Here the CDR3 reads CARLGERGRGVTEAFF. This rearrangement joins TRBV2 to TRBJ1-1; TCRdb lists TRBD1, though no DNA is available to test this call. The germline gives CDR1 SNHLY, CDR2 FYNNEI. The CDR3 is 16 amino acids.